This T cell receptor (beta chain) came from a study of T cells expressing NK-cell markers. Study context: Sequencing of TCR beta repertoires drew on sorted CD3+CD56+NKG2C+, CD3+CD56+NKG2C- and CD3+CD56-NKG2C+ T cells.

Notes on the study in general: The CD3+CD56-NKG2C+ fraction of a handful of donors was likewise dominated by these clonotypes.

Concerning this clonotype: Its specificity is unknown.

CDR3 length: 12 amino acids. Per the germline V gene, CDR1 is SQVTM and CDR2 is ANQGSEA. TCRdb re-called the 5' RACE reads and catalogs CDR3 proteins one per entry, DNA excluded. The specimen's table records more than 250,000 distinct CDR3 sequences. Sequencing was performed on blood T cells: a sorted CD56 or NKG2C T cell subset, CD4+ or CD8+ T cells, or bulk PBMC T cells (not recorded which). The receptor comes from a man between 18 and 29 years old in good health. The genes are TRBV29-1 and TRBJ1-2; TCRdb returns TRBD1, unconfirmable since there is no DNA. CDR3 loop: CSVKTGAYGYTF.